This TCR beta chain was profiled in a study of blood T cell repertoires in COVID-19. About the research overall: Acute and convalescent COVID-19 specimens originated in the United States, Italy and Spain. Nucleic acid was either cDNA or gDNA, and it came from T cells, B-cell-depleted T cells, or PBMCs.

Original processing methods: Amplification from reference gene primers served as the basis for estimated nucleated cell counts. The method was immunoSEQ multiplex PCR; TCRdb's version includes in-frame clones alone and lacks a portion of them. V and J calls and clone size are given by that table; D and trimming were obtained from the DNA. The table lists 34,000 or so clones, over 80% of them singletons. The CDR3 consists of 15 residues. The ends lost 3 bases at V and 2 bases at J; junction bases unmatched: 5. Germline V CDR1 and CDR2: MDHEN, SYDVKM. The rearrangement joins TRBV28 to TRBJ2-3, with 7 bases identical to TRBD2. The receptor's source is a man aged 55 to 69 with active COVID-19. The sample was peripheral blood. In nucleotides, the CDR3 is TGTGCCAGCAGTTTTTCGGGGGGATTCACAGATACGCAGTATTTT. This gives the protein CASSFSGGFTDTQYF.